The 28 T cell receptor beta chains presented below share a single source sample, sequenced in a study of blood T cell repertoires in COVID-19. Measured with immunoSEQ multiplex PCR; TCRdb has only the in-frame clones, and not every one. The table lists some 200,000 clones, approximately 80% of them singletons. The sequenced material came from peripheral blood. These receptor sequences come from a woman aged 70-85 years with COVID-19, enrolled during active disease.

This clone was observed a few times. The gene calls are TRBV6-4 and TRBJ2-5; the D gene is possibly TRBD2 (6 bases). This CDR3 has 15 amino acids. V lost 4 bases, J lost 5 bases, and 17 bases lay in between. The germline V gene has CDR1 MRHNA and CDR2 SNTAGT. CDR3 sequence (DNA): TGTGCCAGCAGTGTTCGGTTTGGGGGGAAGGAGACCCAGTACTTC. Protein: CASSVRFGGKETQYF.

The rearrangement links TRBV20-1 to TRBJ2-1; 11 nucleotides align to TRBD2. Germline V gives CDR1 DFQATT, CDR2 SNEGSKA (reference sequence). The CDR3 runs to 16 residues. V lost 3 bases and J lost 2; bases outside the gene matches: 6. The CDR3 here is CSASTIAGGPYNEQFF. Here the CDR3 DNA reads TGCAGTGCTAGTACTATAGCGGGGGGGCCCTACAATGAGCAGTTCTTC.

This clone has only one observation. The genes are TRBV28 and TRBJ2-5; 10 bases match TRBD2. The CDR3 loop spans 15 amino acids. The germline CDR1 and CDR2 sequences are MDHEN and SYDVKM. J lost 7 bases, V lost 6 bases, and 11 bases had no gene match. Written as DNA, the CDR3 is TGTGCCAGCAGCCTCTCAGCGGGAGGGTTAGGGACCCAGTACTTC. This sequence encodes CASSLSAGGLGTQYF.

This clone has only a few counts. The chain uses TRBV5-1 and TRBJ2-1, with 9 bases aligning to TRBD2. Germline V gene lookup returns CDR1 SGHRS and CDR2 YFSETQ. The V gene end was trimmed by 0 bases and the J gene end by 8 bases; junction bases not matched to a gene: 6. The CDR3 totals 15 residues. The CDR3 nucleotides read TGCGCCAGCAGCTTGGCCGCGGGGGGGCCGGATGAGCAGTTCTTC. As protein: CASSLAAGGPDEQFF. Combining the CDR3 with reference TRBV5-1 and TRBJ2-1 gives the whole variable domain KAGVTQTPRYLIKTRGQQVTLSCSPISGHRSVSWYQQTPGQGLQFLFEYFSETQRNKGNFPGRFSGRQFSNSRSEMNVSTLELGDSALYLCASSLAAGGPDEQFFGPGTRLTVL.

The chain carries TRBV3-1 (or the pseudogene TRBV3-2) and TRBJ1-1; D gene ambiguous. Trimming pared 1 base from V and 7 bases from J, leaving 7 bases between. This CDR3 is built from 12 residues. Germline CDR1 is LGHDT and CDR2 is YNNKEL (reference sequence). The CDR3 reads CASSQGALEAFF. CDR3 DNA: TGTGCCAGCAGCCAAGGGGCGCTTGAAGCTTTCTTT.

This rearrangement joins TRBV5-1 to TRBJ2-3; D remains ambiguous. Germline V gene sequence: CDR1 SGHRS, CDR2 YFSETQ. There are 14 residues in the CDR3. The germline V and J ends were trimmed by 4 bases and 4 bases, with 13 bases remaining between them. The CDR3 nucleotides are TGCGCCAGCAGCCAAATCCCAACAGCAGATACGCAGTATTTT. Translating it yields CASSQIPTADTQYF.

The CDR3 reads CASSPGQEGKLFF. The DNA for the CDR3 is TGTGCCAGCAGCCCCGGGCAGGAGGGAAAACTGTTTTTT. The chain combines TRBV28 with TRBJ1-4; no definite D call. CDR3 length equals 13 residues. Germline V gives CDR1 MDHEN, CDR2 SYDVKM. Trimming stripped 6 bases from V and 10 bases from J, with 15 bases between. The entire variable domain, with the rest obtained from reference TRBV28 and TRBJ1-4, is as follows: DVKVTQSSRYLVKRTGEKVFLECVQDMDHENMFWYRQDPGLGLRLIYFSYDVKMKEKGDIPEGYSVSREKKERFSLILESASTNQTSMYLCASSPGQEGKLFFGSGTQLSVL.

The gene calls are TRBV2 and TRBJ2-1, with D possibly matching TRBD1 (5 bases). CDR3 length equals 13 residues. The germline V and J ends were trimmed by 8 bases and 9 bases, with 17 bases remaining between them. Germline CDR1 reads SNHLY; CDR2 reads FYNNEI. In DNA form, the CDR3 reads TGTGCCAGCGTGGGGCCGACGTATGGTGAGCAGTTCTTC. This translates into CASVGPTYGEQFF.

This clone was picked up one time. The chain has TRBV13 and TRBJ1-1; D is uncertain. Trimming took 5 bases from V and 10 from J, leaving 14 bases between them. CDR1 and CDR2 from the germline V gene are PRHDT and FYEKMQ (reference sequence). The CDR3 is 12 residues long. DNA of the CDR3: TGTGCCAGCAGCCCTACTGTTGGCGGAGCTTTCTTT. It codes for CASSPTVGGAFF. Looking up the rest from reference TRBV13 and TRBJ1-1 gives the full variable domain: AAGVIQSPRHLIKEKRETATLKCYPIPRHDTVYWYQQGPGQDPQFLISFYEKMQSDKGSIPDRFSAQQFSDYHSELNMSSLELGDSALYFCASSPTVGGAFFGQGTRLTVV.

The chain recombines TRBV9 with TRBJ2-2, with D perhaps TRBD1 (6 bases). Deletions cut 0 bases from V and 3 bases from J, with 15 bases between. Germline CDR1 SGDLS, CDR2 YYNGEE. The CDR3 loop spans 17 amino acids. The chain's CDR3 is CASSVGWGQRDTGELFF. DNA of the CDR3: TGTGCCAGCAGCGTAGGATGGGGGCAGAGGGACACCGGGGAGCTGTTTTTT.

The V gene is TRBV2, the J gene TRBJ2-3; possibly TRBD1 for D (8 bases). The CDR3 is 16 residues long. The V end lost 5 bases, the J end lost 1 base, and 16 bases lay between the germline ends. Germline lookup yields CDR1 SNHLY and CDR2 FYNNEI. The CDR3 here is CASSSWTGRGTDTQYF. CDR3 coding DNA: TGTGCCAGCAGTTCCTGGACAGGGAGGGGCACAGATACGCAGTATTTT.

This rearrangement joins TRBV27 to TRBJ2-1; the match to TRBD2 covers 12 bases. V was clipped by 5 bases and J by 7 bases; unmatched bases: 6. This CDR3 contains 15 residues. The germline CDR1 and CDR2 sequences are MNHEY and SMNVEV (reference sequence). The CDR3 DNA reads as TGTGCCAGCAGTCCCGGACTAGCGGGAACTAATGAGCAGTTCTTC. This translates into CASSPGLAGTNEQFF.

The chain combines TRBV28 with TRBJ2-4; TRBD2 matches at 7 bases. The V segment lost 3 bases and the J segment 0 bases; nucleotides outside the gene matches: 17. Germline-derived CDR1 and CDR2 are MDHEN and SYDVKM. The CDR3 has 20 amino acids. CDR3 protein: CASSFPVKGAGTLAKNIQYF. The DNA for the CDR3 is TGTGCCAGCAGTTTCCCCGTCAAAGGAGCGGGAACACTAGCCAAAAACATTCAGTACTTC.

This clone has a single count. The chain employs TRBV10-2 and TRBJ2-7; 13 bases match TRBD2. Trimming at V came to 6 bases and at J to 3 bases, leaving 2 bases not matched to a gene. This CDR3 comprises 14 residues. Per the germline V gene, CDR1 is WSHSY and CDR2 is SAAADI. The CDR3 region has the DNA TGCGCCAGCAGACTAGCGGGAGGGGTCTACGAGCAGTACTTC. Translation: CASRLAGGVYEQYF.

V and J are TRBV7-2 and TRBJ1-1, with no clear D. CDR3 length: 14 residues. V was trimmed by 0 bases and J by 0 bases, leaving 5 bases between them. Germline-derived CDR1 and CDR2 are SGHTA and FQGNSA. The CDR3: CASSLAPVNTEAFF. The CDR3 nucleotides read TGTGCCAGCAGCTTAGCTCCAGTGAACACTGAAGCTTTCTTT. Based on the CDR3 plus reference TRBV7-2 and TRBJ1-1, the full variable domain is GAGVSQSPSNKVTEKGKDVELRCDPISGHTALYWYRQSLGQGLEFLIYFQGNSAPDKSGLPSDRFSAERTGGSVSTLTIQRTQQEDSAVYLCASSLAPVNTEAFFGQGTRLTVV.

The chain links TRBV5-6 to TRBJ1-2; 8 positions match TRBD1. The germline V gene has CDR1 SGHDT and CDR2 YYEEEE. CDR3 size: 14 residues. V lost 4 bases to trimming and J lost 0 bases; unmatched junction nucleotides: 2. CDR3 coding DNA: TGTGCCAGCAGCCGGGACAGGACTAACTATGGCTACACCTTC. Residues: CASSRDRTNYGYTF.

The V call is TRBV5-1, the J call TRBJ1-1, with a possible D match to TRBD1 (5 bases). The CDR3 sequence is 14 residues long. V lost 7 bases and J 4 bases, leaving 17 bases between the germline ends. Germline V gene lookup returns CDR1 SGHRS and CDR2 YFSETQ. The CDR3 DNA follows: TGCGCCAGCTCCATGGATCCGGGGGGCACTGAAGCTTTCTTT. Translation gives CASSMDPGGTEAFF.

On this clone: This sample includes further DNA sequences coding for the same CDR3. The chain employs TRBV28 and TRBJ1-2, with D tentatively TRBD1 (6 bases). The CDR3 is made up of 12 amino acids. In germline, CDR1 is MDHEN, CDR2 SYDVKM. Trimming pared 5 bases from V and 5 bases from J, leaving 9 bases between. The CDR3 loop reads CASSEDRYGYTF. Written as DNA, the CDR3 is TGTGCCAGCAGTGAAGACAGGTATGGCTACACCTTC.

This clone appeared once. This sequence joins TRBV25-1 and TRBJ2-3; D is uncertain. The CDR3 has 12 amino acids. Germline loops: CDR1 MGHDK, CDR2 SYGVNS. V lost 1 base, J lost 8 bases, and 7 bases lay in between. CDR3 sequence: CASSESVSTQYF. Here the CDR3 DNA reads TGTGCCAGCAGTGAATCGGTTAGTACGCAGTATTTT.

J is TRBJ2-2 and V is TRBV5-6, with 10 bases lining up with TRBD1. The trim removed 4 bases at V and 6 bases at J, leaving 9 bases unmatched. The CDR3 loop spans 16 amino acids. The germline gives CDR1 SGHDT, CDR2 YYEEEE. CDR3 region: CASSLPGQGFAGELFF. CDR3 in DNA: TGTGCCAGCAGCCTTCCGGGACAGGGGTTCGCCGGGGAGCTGTTTTTT.

The chain has TRBV19 and TRBJ1-1; D is undetermined. This CDR3 contains 13 residues. The germline gives CDR1 LNHDA, CDR2 SQIVND (reference sequence). Trimming removed 9 bases at V and 4 bases at J, with 15 bases between. The CDR3 protein is CASSTVFGTEAFF. In nucleotides, the CDR3 is TGTGCCAGCTCCACAGTCTTCGGCACTGAAGCTTTCTTT.

The chain has TRBV28 and TRBJ1-2; no firm D call. This CDR3 has 13 amino acids. Trimming shortened V by 1 base and J by 4 bases, and 7 bases separated the two germline ends. CDR1 and CDR2 from the germline V gene are MDHEN and SYDVKM. Here the CDR3 reads CASSLSKSYGYTF. The CDR3 DNA follows: TGTGCCAGCAGTTTATCTAAGAGCTATGGCTACACCTTC.

V is TRBV7-8 and J is TRBJ1-6; TRBD1 matches 9 bases. The CDR3 runs to 16 residues. Germline V gives CDR1 SGHVS, CDR2 FQNEAQ. The V segment lost 1 base and the J segment 10 bases; nucleotides outside the gene matches: 8. CDR3 residues: CASSLERGQGGSPLHF. In nucleotides, the CDR3 is TGTGCCAGCAGCTTAGAAAGGGGACAGGGCGGCTCACCCCTCCACTTT. Full variable domain (rest looked up from reference TRBV7-8 and TRBJ1-6): GAGVSQSPRYKVAKRGQDVALRCDPISGHVSLFWYQQALGQGPEFLTYFQNEAQLDKSGLPSDRFFAERPEGSVSTLKIQRTQQEDSAVYLCASSLERGQGGSPLHFGNGTRLTVT.

The V call is TRBV3-1 (or the pseudogene TRBV3-2), the J call TRBJ1-1; tentatively, D is TRBD1 (6 bases). This CDR3 spans 13 amino acids. Germline-derived CDR1 and CDR2 are LGHDT and YNNKEL (reference sequence). V lost 5 bases to trimming and J lost 4 bases, with 11 bases between them. The CDR3: CASSTGSGTEAFF. The CDR3 DNA sequence: TGTGCCAGCAGCACAGGGTCGGGCACTGAAGCTTTCTTT.

The chain employs TRBV9 and TRBJ2-3; tentatively, D is TRBD2 (6 bases). From germline, CDR1 is SGDLS and CDR2 YYNGEE. The length of the CDR3 is 14 residues. V was cut by 4 bases and J by 3 bases, with 12 bases left in between. Here the CDR3 DNA reads TGTGCCAGCAGCCATCTAGCGACAACAGATACGCAGTATTTT. Translated, it gives CASSHLATTDTQYF.

The chain recombines TRBV10-2 with TRBJ2-3; D remains unclear. Germline assignment: CDR1 WSHSY and CDR2 SAAADI. Trimming took off 3 bases at V and 6 bases at J, with 10 bases between the two ends. This CDR3 has 13 residues. CDR3 nucleotides: TGCGCCAGCAGTGATAATTTCCCCGATACGCAGTATTTT. Encoded protein: CASSDNFPDTQYF.

V usage is TRBV2 and J usage is TRBJ2-1, with 7 bases aligning to TRBD1. This CDR3 spans 14 amino acids. With 8 bases clipped from V and 5 bases from J, the junction kept 9 bases outside the gene matches. Germline V gene lookup returns CDR1 SNHLY and CDR2 FYNNEI. DNA of the CDR3: TGTGCCAGCTCTCGGACAGGTCAAAACAATGAGCAGTTCTTC. Its protein product is CASSRTGQNNEQFF. The full variable domain, in which reference TRBV2 and TRBJ2-1 provide the parts outside the CDR3, is EPEVTQTPSHQVTQMGQEVILRCVPISNHLYFYWYRQILGQKVEFLVSFYNNEISEKSEIFDDQFSVERPDGSNFTLKIRSTKLEDSAMYFCASSRTGQNNEQFFGPGTRLTVL.

The chain is built from TRBV2 and TRBJ1-5, with D unresolved. This CDR3 comprises 13 residues. The V gene's germline CDR1 is SNHLY and CDR2 FYNNEI. Trimming took 5 bases from V and 7 from J, leaving 12 bases between them. CDR3 residues: CASSKRERQPQHF. The CDR3 DNA sequence: TGTGCCAGCAGTAAGAGGGAAAGACAGCCCCAGCATTTT.